This TCR beta chain is drawn from a study of blood T cell repertoires in COVID-19. Sequencing used immunoSEQ multiplex PCR; TCRdb keeps in-frame clones, though not all of them. The sample lists around 54,000 clones, more than 80% seen once, with 5% to 6.5% in the top ten. This TCR derives from a woman aged 55-70 years with acute or convalescent COVID-19. Sequencing was performed on peripheral blood.

The CDR3 nucleotides read TGTGCCAGCAGCGACAGTGGGCGGCTAGCGTACGAGCAGTACTTC. This sequence encodes CASSDSGRLAYEQYF. V usage is TRBV11-2 and J usage is TRBJ2-7; TRBD2 is a possible D gene (6 bases). CDR3 length: 15 residues. The V and J ends lost 5 bases and 4 bases respectively, with 18 bases between them. Looked up from germline, CDR1 is SGHAT and CDR2 is FQNNGV.